This TCR beta chain was obtained from a study of OX40 agonist ivuxolimab in advanced cancers. In the case of this clone: Antigen: not known.

The CDR3 totals 14 residues. Per the germline V gene, CDR1 is MDHEN and CDR2 is SYDVKM. V was cut by 6 bases and J by 3 bases, with 12 bases left in between. Study results and caveats: With doses of 0.1-3.0 mg/kg, partial responders showed among the lowest clonal expansion. At doses 0.1 to 3.0 mg/kg, CD4+ and CD8+ clones expanded.

The table came from immunoSEQ multiplex PCR; TCRdb's copy has only in-frame clones and leaves some out. Seen here are over 50,000 clones, over 80% observed once, and the top ten hold more than 20%. The sequencing used CD4+ or CD8+ T cells sorted from blood, collected in a trial of the OX40 agonist ivuxolimab. The V call is TRBV28, the J call TRBJ2-1; the D is unclear. The source is an adult with an advanced solid tumor such as melanoma, head and neck, liver or kidney cancer. The CDR3 region is CASRAFRFYNEQFF. The DNA of the CDR3 is TGTGCCAGCAGGGCCTTTCGGTTCTACAATGAGCAGTTCTTC.